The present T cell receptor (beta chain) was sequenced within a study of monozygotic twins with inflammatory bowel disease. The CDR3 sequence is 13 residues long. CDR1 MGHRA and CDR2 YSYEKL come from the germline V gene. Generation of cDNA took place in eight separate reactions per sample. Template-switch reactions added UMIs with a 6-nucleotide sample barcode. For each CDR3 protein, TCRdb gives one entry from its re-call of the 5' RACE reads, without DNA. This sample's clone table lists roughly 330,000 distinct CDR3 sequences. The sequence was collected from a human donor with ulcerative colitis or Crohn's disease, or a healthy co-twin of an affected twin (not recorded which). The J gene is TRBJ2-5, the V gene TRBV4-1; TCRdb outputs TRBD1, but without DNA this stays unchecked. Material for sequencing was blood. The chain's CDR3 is CASSAGTQETQYF.